This T cell receptor (beta chain) was recorded in a study of T cell changes during pregnancy in multiple sclerosis. The repertoire was sequenced with immunoSEQ multiplex PCR; TCRdb's copy has only in-frame clones and lacks some. The sample has about 18,000 clones, around 89% seen once; the top ten hold under 1.5%. This clone showed up just once. An end of the junction differs from the germline gene, which may be a read error. CDR3 length equals 11 residues. Germline V gene sequence: CDR1 DFQATT, CDR2 SNEGSKA (reference sequence). The chain carries TRBV20-1 and TRBJ1-6; D gene ambiguous. The sequencing used CD4+ T cells from peripheral blood mononuclear cells, collected in the first trimester of pregnancy. This receptor was obtained from a female donor in good health, enrolled as a control in a pregnancy study. The DNA for the CDR3 is TGCAGTGTTAGACCGGATTCACCCCTCCACTTT. Protein: CSVRPDSPLHF.